This TCR beta chain comes out of a study of OX40 agonist ivuxolimab in advanced cancers. Across the whole study: The dose-escalation cohort was around 83% male, with a mean age of around 54 years, ranging about 23 to 79. Findings of the study overall: CD4+ T cells averaged fewer expanded clones than CD8+ T cells. With doses of 0.1 to 3.0 mg/kg, CD4+ and CD8+ blood T cells had undergone clonal expansion by week 6.

Comments on this clone: Its antigen remains unknown.

Libraries were prepared by immunoSEQ multiplex PCR; TCRdb keeps only in-frame clonotypes and omits some of them. This table has 26,000 or so clones, about four fifths appearing once. Trimming took 2 bases from V and 12 from J, leaving 15 bases between them. CDR3 length: 13 residues. The V gene's germline CDR1 is SGHDT and CDR2 YYEEEE. The specimen comprised CD4+ or CD8+ T cells sorted from blood, sampled in a trial of the OX40 agonist ivuxolimab. This TCR came from an adult with an advanced solid tumor such as melanoma, head and neck, liver or kidney cancer. The chain joins TRBV5-6 to TRBJ2-1, with D maybe TRBD1 (6 bases). The CDR3 DNA reads as TGTGCCAGCAGCTTAGGGACATTACCCGGGCAGTTCTTC. This encodes CASSLGTLPGQFF.